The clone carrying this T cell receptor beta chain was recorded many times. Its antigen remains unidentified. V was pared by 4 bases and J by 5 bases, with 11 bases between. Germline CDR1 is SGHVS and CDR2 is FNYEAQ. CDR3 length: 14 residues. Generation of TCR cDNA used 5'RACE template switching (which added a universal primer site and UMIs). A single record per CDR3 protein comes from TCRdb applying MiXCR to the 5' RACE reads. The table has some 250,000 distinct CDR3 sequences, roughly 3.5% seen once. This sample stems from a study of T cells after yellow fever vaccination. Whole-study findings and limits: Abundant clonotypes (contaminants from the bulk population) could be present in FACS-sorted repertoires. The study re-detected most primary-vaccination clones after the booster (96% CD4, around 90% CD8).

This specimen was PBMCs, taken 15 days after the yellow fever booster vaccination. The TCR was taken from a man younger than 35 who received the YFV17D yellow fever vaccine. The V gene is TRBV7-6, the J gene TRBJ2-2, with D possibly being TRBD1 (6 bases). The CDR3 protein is CASSSAGETGELFF. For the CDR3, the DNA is TGTGCCAGCAGCTCCGCAGGGGAAACCGGGGAGCTGTTTTTT.